The rows below give T cell receptor beta chains drawn from one sample of a study of CD8+ T cells in alopecia areata. Produced via immunoSEQ multiplex PCR; TCRdb's table is partial and in-frame only. The sample includes 120,000 or so clones, around 48% of them seen just once. Sequences were obtained from NKG2D-low CD8+ T cells sorted from blood. These receptor sequences come from a human donor with alopecia areata. The CDR3 runs from the conserved cysteine through the conserved F or W. Each record gives: CDR3 protein, CDR3 DNA, D gene, V gene, J gene, clone size. A D gene is named only where the DNA matches it firmly. Rows may omit the clone size; those that give it use once, few, many or a size class.

CASSLRQGTNTGELFF	TGCGCCAGCAGCCTCAGACAGGGTACGAACACCGGGGAGCTGTTTTTT	TRBD1	TRBV5-1	TRBJ2-2	NA
CASSYGLSSYEQYF	TGTGCCAGCAGTTACGGACTTAGCTCCTACGAGCAGTACTTC	NA	TRBV28	TRBJ2-7	once
CASSPSGVRSSYNEQFF	TGTGCCAGCAGCCCGAGCGGGGTCCGGAGCTCCTACAATGAGCAGTTCTTC	TRBD2	TRBV9	TRBJ2-1	few
CASRLGQGVNQPQHF	TGTGCCAGCAGACTGGGACAGGGGGTCAATCAGCCCCAGCATTTT	TRBD1	TRBV28	TRBJ1-5	few
CASSPQGEQYF	TGTGCCAGCAGCCCGCAAGGGGAGCAGTACTTC	NA	TRBV7-9	TRBJ2-7	NA
CATLDQYLYNEQFF	TGTGCCACCCTGGACCAATACTTATACAATGAGCAGTTCTTC	NA	TRBV7-2	TRBJ2-1	NA
CASITSNYGYTF	TGTGCCAGCATCACTAGTAACTATGGCTACACCTTC	NA	TRBV2	TRBJ1-2	few
CASSGTGSYEQYF	TGCGCCAGCAGTGGGACAGGGAGTTACGAGCAGTACTTC	TRBD1	TRBV5-1	TRBJ2-7	NA
CAWSHSYEQYF	TGTGCCTGGAGTCATAGCTACGAGCAGTACTTC	NA	TRBV30	TRBJ2-7	few
CSVKYRDYGYTF	TGCAGCGTTAAATACAGAGATTATGGCTACACCTTC	NA	TRBV29-1	TRBJ1-2	NA
CASMGPRQGNYEQYF	TGTGCCAGCATGGGCCCCAGACAGGGGAATTACGAGCAGTACTTC	TRBD1	TRBV25-1	TRBJ2-7	few
CASSPTVINEQFF	TGCGCCAGCAGCCCCACCGTCATCAATGAGCAGTTCTTC	NA	TRBV4-1	TRBJ2-1	once
CASSYSGPNEQFF	TGTGCCAGCAGTTACAGTGGTCCTAATGAGCAGTTCTTC	NA	TRBV6-5	TRBJ2-1	NA
CAWSAGANEQFF	TGTGCCTGGAGTGCGGGGGCCAATGAGCAGTTCTTC	NA	TRBV30	TRBJ2-1	NA
CASGGNIQYF	TGTGCCAGCGGTGGAAACATTCAGTACTTC	NA	TRBV27	TRBJ2-4	few
CAGLTSRNEQFF	TGTGCCGGACTGACTAGTAGGAATGAGCAGTTCTTC	NA	TRBV30	TRBJ2-1	NA
CSVRDGTHQPQHF	TGCAGCGTCAGGGACGGCACACATCAGCCCCAGCATTTT	NA	TRBV29-1	TRBJ1-5	NA
CASSFGTLVWEQYF	TGTGCCAGCAGCTTCGGGACACTTGTCTGGGAGCAGTACTTC	NA	TRBV11-2	TRBJ2-7	NA
CASSQGTGYYEQYF	TGCGCCAGCAGCCAAGGGACCGGATACTACGAGCAGTACTTC	NA	TRBV4-3	TRBJ2-7	NA
CASSEPTGGPYEQYF	TGTGCCAGCAGTGAACCGACAGGGGGTCCCTACGAGCAGTACTTC	TRBD1	TRBV6-1	TRBJ2-7	once
CSVGSGETQYF	TGCAGCGTTGGGTCGGGGGAGACCCAGTACTTC	NA	TRBV29-1	TRBJ2-5	NA
CASSLMRYSYNEQFF	TGTGCCAGCAGTTTAATGAGATACTCCTACAATGAGCAGTTCTTC	NA	TRBV28	TRBJ2-1	few
CAWSPYRNEQFF	TGTGCCTGGAGTCCTTATAGGAATGAGCAGTTCTTC	NA	TRBV30	TRBJ2-1	few
CAWSRVGYTEAFF	TGTGCCTGGAGTCGGGTAGGGTACACTGAAGCTTTCTTT	NA	TRBV30	TRBJ1-1	NA
CASIDPFSRDTEAFF	TGTGCCAGCATCGATCCTTTCAGTAGGGACACTGAAGCTTTCTTT	NA	TRBV6-5	TRBJ1-1	NA
CASSLVAPGGDGYTF	TGTGCCAGCAGCTTGGTCGCGCCGGGAGGCGATGGCTACACCTTC	NA	TRBV5-6	TRBJ1-2	NA
CSVEIRSGQGLTDTQYF	TGCAGCGTTGAAATACGATCCGGACAGGGCCTCACAGATACGCAGTATTTT	TRBD1	TRBV29-1	TRBJ2-3	NA
CSPRLAETQETQYF	TGCAGCCCTAGACTAGCGGAGACTCAAGAGACCCAGTACTTC	TRBD2	TRBV29-1	TRBJ2-5	few
CASSSWGSSYEQYF	TGTGCCAGCAGCTCCTGGGGGTCCTCCTACGAGCAGTACTTC	NA	TRBV5-6	TRBJ2-7	NA
CASSFGSDYEQYF	TGTGCCAGCAGCTTTGGGTCCGACTACGAGCAGTACTTC	NA	TRBV7-6	TRBJ2-7	NA
CASSHQGTDTQYF	TGTGCCAGCAGCCATCAGGGCACAGATACGCAGTATTTT	NA	TRBV14	TRBJ2-3	few
CSVDAGTYEQYF	TGCAGCGTTGACGCAGGGACCTACGAGCAGTACTTC	NA	TRBV29-1	TRBJ2-7	NA
CASSFMPGSSYEQYF	TGTGCCAGCAGTTTTATGCCAGGGAGCTCCTACGAGCAGTACTTC	NA	TRBV27	TRBJ2-7	NA
CASSVVGSMNTEAFF	TGTGCCAGCAGCGTAGTGGGCTCGATGAACACTGAAGCTTTCTTT	NA	TRBV9	TRBJ1-1	NA
CASSHMGTSGFYEQYF	TGTGCCAGCAGCCATATGGGGACTAGCGGTTTCTACGAGCAGTACTTC	TRBD2	TRBV11-2	TRBJ2-7	NA
CSVAGTGARYTF	TGCAGCGTTGCCGGGACAGGGGCCCGCTACACCTTC	TRBD1	TRBV29-1	TRBJ1-2	NA
CSVEGEAPEQYF	TGCAGCGTTGAAGGGGAGGCCCCCGAGCAGTACTTC	NA	TRBV29-1	TRBJ2-7	NA
CASSLGTGNYEQYF	TGTGCCAGCAGCTTGGGGACGGGAAACTACGAGCAGTACTTC	NA	TRBV5-6	TRBJ2-7	NA
CASSGLGSYEQYF	TGTGCCAGCAGCGGCTTAGGTTCCTACGAGCAGTACTTC	NA	TRBV9	TRBJ2-7	once
CASTPGERTDTQYF	TGTGCCAGCACCCCCGGAGAGCGCACAGATACGCAGTATTTT	NA	TRBV27	TRBJ2-3	once
CASSFRGNQPQHF	TGTGCCAGCAGTTTTCGGGGCAATCAGCCCCAGCATTTT	NA	TRBV27	TRBJ1-5	NA
CAWSVPAFQETQYF	TGTGCCTGGAGTGTACCGGCATTCCAAGAGACCCAGTACTTC	NA	TRBV30	TRBJ2-5	NA
CSVELLQDIPVADTQYF	TGCAGCGTTGAACTCCTCCAGGACATCCCGGTGGCAGATACGCAGTATTTT	NA	TRBV29-1	TRBJ2-3	NA
CASSSLQGREVYEQYF	TGTGCCAGCAGTTCTCTCCAGGGGCGGGAGGTCTACGAGCAGTACTTC	TRBD2	TRBV27	TRBJ2-7	few
CASSRTSGYNEQFF	TGTGCCAGCAGCCGGACTAGCGGGTACAATGAGCAGTTCTTC	TRBD2	TRBV7-9	TRBJ2-1	few
CASGELVSDTQYF	TGTGCCAGTGGGGAATTGGTATCGGATACGCAGTATTTT	NA	TRBV6-5	TRBJ2-3	NA
CSVVSFGVQETQYF	TGCAGCGTTGTATCCTTTGGAGTCCAAGAGACCCAGTACTTC	NA	TRBV29-1	TRBJ2-5	few
CASSPGLAGREQFF	TGTGCCAGCAGTCCCGGACTAGCGGGACGTGAGCAGTTCTTC	TRBD2	TRBV27	TRBJ2-1	NA
CAWMPGQGAEEQFF	TGTGCCTGGATGCCGGGACAGGGGGCAGAGGAGCAGTTCTTC	TRBD1	TRBV30	TRBJ2-1	NA
CASSEGGNEQFF	TGCGCCAGCAGCGAGGGAGGGAATGAGCAGTTCTTC	TRBD2	TRBV5-1	TRBJ2-1	NA
CRAFDRNLYEQYF	TGCAGGGCCTTCGACAGGAACCTCTACGAGCAGTACTTC	NA	TRBV29-1	TRBJ2-7	NA
CASSPDGEKLFF	TGTGCCAGCAGCCCTGACGGTGAAAAACTGTTTTTT	NA	TRBV27	TRBJ1-4	once
CSVDRGRGNTEAFF	TGCAGCGTTGACAGGGGACGCGGTAACACTGAAGCTTTCTTT	NA	TRBV29-1	TRBJ1-1	NA
CSKRDANTGELFF	TGCAGCAAGCGGGACGCGAACACCGGGGAGCTGTTTTTT	TRBD2	TRBV29-1	TRBJ2-2	NA
CASSTLPEETQYF	TGCGCCAGCAGCACTCTCCCCGAAGAGACCCAGTACTTC	NA	TRBV5-1	TRBJ2-5	NA
CASSSQGGWNYGYTF	TGTGCCAGCAGTTCTCAGGGAGGGTGGAACTATGGCTACACCTTC	NA	TRBV6-5	TRBJ1-2	NA
CASSQETTNSPLHF	TGCGCCAGCAGCCAAGAAACGACTAATTCACCCCTCCACTTT	NA	TRBV4-1	TRBJ1-6	NA
CASSEIGTGNNEQFF	TGTGCCAGCAGTGAAATCGGGACAGGCAACAATGAGCAGTTCTTC	TRBD1	TRBV2	TRBJ2-1	NA
CSVGRDVDTQYF	TGCAGCGTTGGGAGGGACGTGGATACGCAGTATTTT	NA	TRBV29-1	TRBJ2-3	few